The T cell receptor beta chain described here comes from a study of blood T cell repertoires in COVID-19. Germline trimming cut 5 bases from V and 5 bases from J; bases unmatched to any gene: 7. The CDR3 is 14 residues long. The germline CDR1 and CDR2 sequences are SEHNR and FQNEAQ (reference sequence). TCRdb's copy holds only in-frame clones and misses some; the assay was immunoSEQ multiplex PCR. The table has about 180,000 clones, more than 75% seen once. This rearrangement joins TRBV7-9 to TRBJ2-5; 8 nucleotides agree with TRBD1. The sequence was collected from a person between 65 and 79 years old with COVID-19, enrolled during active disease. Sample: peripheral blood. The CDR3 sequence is CASSRQGIRETQYF. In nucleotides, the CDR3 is TGTGCCAGCAGCCGACAGGGGATAAGGGAGACCCAGTACTTC.